Shown below are 25 T cell receptor beta chains from a single sample sequenced in a study of control samples from healthy donors and cancer patients. Data came from immunoSEQ multiplex PCR; TCRdb stores just in-frame clones and leaves some out. The sample lists more than 85,000 clones; 83% were seen once. Sequencing was done on a sample of blood. Every receptor here comes from a woman aged 45-60 years in good health.

Remarks on this clone: This sample includes further DNA sequences coding for the same CDR3. The chain couples TRBV18 to TRBJ1-1; no clear D. V lost 3 bases and J lost 5, with 7 bases in between. Germline CDR1 KGHSH, CDR2 LQKENI. There are 12 residues in the CDR3. This CDR3 is CASSPGMTEAFF. CDR3 sequence (DNA): TGTGCCAGCTCACCCGGGATGACTGAAGCTTTCTTT.

The J gene is TRBJ1-2, the V gene TRBV28, with no clear D. Germline loops: CDR1 MDHEN, CDR2 SYDVKM. This CDR3 spans 14 amino acids. V was cut by 7 bases and J by 2 bases, with 14 bases left in between. The CDR3 sequence is CASIARTGNYGYTF. CDR3 nucleotides: TGTGCCAGCATTGCCCGTACGGGCAACTATGGCTACACCTTC.

The V gene is TRBV12-3 or TRBV12-4, the J gene TRBJ2-2, with D unclear. V lost 8 bases and J 7 bases, leaving 8 bases between the germline ends. The CDR3 length is 11 residues. As DNA, the CDR3 is TGTGCCAGCTCCCGCATCGGGGAGCTGTTTTTT. Its protein is CASSRIGELFF.

The chain joins TRBV5-6 to TRBJ1-4; D uncertain. The germline V gene encodes CDR1 SGHDT and CDR2 YYEEEE. The CDR3 has 16 residues. Trimming left V 1 base short and J 0 bases short, with 10 bases between. This CDR3 reads CASSLLGQATNEKLFF. The DNA for the CDR3 is TGTGCCAGCAGCTTGCTGGGTCAGGCAACTAATGAAAAACTGTTTTTT. The entire variable domain, with the rest obtained from reference TRBV5-6 and TRBJ1-4, is as follows: DAGVTQSPTHLIKTRGQQVTLRCSPKSGHDTVSWYQQALGQGPQFIFQYYEEEERQRGNFPDRFSGHQFPNYSSELNVNALLLGDSALYLCASSLLGQATNEKLFFGSGTQLSVL.

This clone was seen just once. The rearrangement joins TRBV7-3 to TRBJ1-5, with D maybe TRBD1 (6 bases). Germline CDR1 SGHTA, CDR2 FQGTGA. V lost 5 bases to trimming and J lost 10 bases, with 15 bases between them. The length of the CDR3 is 13 residues. The CDR3 sequence: CASSEIAQGPQHF. CDR3 nucleotides: TGTGCCAGCAGCGAGATAGCACAGGGACCCCAGCATTTT.

The rearrangement links TRBV15 to TRBJ2-4, with TRBD2 matching over 7 bases. Germline values: CDR1 LNHNV, CDR2 YYDKDF (reference sequence). The CDR3 has 16 amino acids. Trimming at V came to 5 bases and at J to 0 bases, leaving 7 bases not matched to a gene. DNA of the CDR3: TGTGCCACCAGCGATCGGGGGGTTGTAGCCAAAAACATTCAGTACTTC. Protein sequence: CATSDRGVVAKNIQYF. Filled out from reference TRBV15 and TRBJ2-4, the complete variable domain reads DAMVIQNPRYQVTQFGKPVTLSCSQTLNHNVMYWYQQKSSQAPKLLFHYYDKDFNNEADTPDNFQSRRPNTSFCFLDIRSPGLGDTAMYLCATSDRGVVAKNIQYFGAGTRLSVL.

V gene TRBV7-9 combines with J gene TRBJ1-1; TRBD1 might be the D (5 bases). This CDR3 is 14 amino acids long. Germline V lookup: CDR1 SEHNR, CDR2 FQNEAQ (reference sequence). The germline V and J ends were trimmed by 2 bases and 4 bases, with 11 bases remaining between them. The CDR3 region has the DNA TGTGCCAGCAGCTTACAGGGTTGGGGCACTGAAGCTTTCTTT. Its protein is CASSLQGWGTEAFF.

This sequence joins TRBV4-3 and TRBJ2-1; D is possibly TRBD1 (6 bases). V was trimmed by 1 base and J by 5 bases, leaving 9 bases between them. CDR1 is LGHNA and CDR2 is YSLEER in the germline V gene. CDR3 size: 14 residues. The DNA of the CDR3 is TGCGCCAGCAGCCAAGGGACAGCAAACAATGAGCAGTTCTTC. Protein product: CASSQGTANNEQFF.

This chain connects TRBV6-4 to TRBJ2-7; TRBD1 is a possible D gene (6 bases). Trimming cost V 7 bases and J 1 base, with 20 bases left between them. This CDR3 is 16 amino acids long. The germline V gene encodes CDR1 MRHNA and CDR2 SNTAGT. In DNA, the CDR3 is TGTGCCAGCACCGCTCAACCACAGGGTACGTCCTACGAGCAGTACTTC. This codes for CASTAQPQGTSYEQYF.

This chain joins TRBV9 and TRBJ2-3, with 11 bases identical to TRBD2. Germline loops: CDR1 SGDLS, CDR2 YYNGEE. V trimming: 3 bases; J trimming: 3 bases; junction bases outside the gene matches: 6. The CDR3 runs 16 residues. The DNA of the CDR3 is TGTGCCAGCAGCGGCCCCCTAGCGGGAGGAACAGATACGCAGTATTTT. It encodes CASSGPLAGGTDTQYF.

This clone has just one count. The chain combines TRBV9 with TRBJ2-1; 7 bases fit TRBD1. The germline CDR1 and CDR2 sequences are SGDLS and YYNGEE. J lost 6 bases, V lost 0 bases, and 3 bases had no gene match. This CDR3 contains 14 residues. CDR3: CASSVEQGSNEQFF. In DNA form, the CDR3 reads TGTGCCAGCAGCGTAGAACAGGGGAGCAATGAGCAGTTCTTC.

The chain has TRBV3-1 (or the pseudogene TRBV3-2) and TRBJ2-3; the D gene is possibly TRBD2 (6 bases). This CDR3 contains 17 residues. The V gene lost 1 base and the J gene lost 0 bases, with 14 bases spanning the gap. Germline loops: CDR1 LGHDT, CDR2 YNNKEL (reference sequence). This chain's CDR3 is CASSQARSGASTDTQYF. The CDR3 region has the DNA TGTGCCAGCAGCCAAGCCCGTAGCGGTGCTAGCACAGATACGCAGTATTTT.

The chain links TRBV6-2 or TRBV6-3 to TRBJ1-2, with D tentatively TRBD1 (5 bases). V was clipped by 5 bases and J by 5 bases, with 21 bases between them. Looked up from germline, CDR1 is MNHEY and CDR2 is SVGEGT. The CDR3 is made up of 16 amino acids. The DNA for the CDR3 is TGTGCCAGCAGTCTTGATGACAGCTTCAGAATTTATGGCTACACCTTC. Protein sequence: CASSLDDSFRIYGYTF.

The chain combines TRBV3-1 (or the pseudogene TRBV3-2) with TRBJ1-1; no clear D gene. Per germline, CDR1 LGHDT and CDR2 YNNKEL (reference sequence). The CDR3 contains 12 residues. The ends were cut back, 0 bases at V and 8 bases at J, with 7 bases in the middle. Here the CDR3 reads CASSQDLREAFF. The CDR3 coding sequence is TGTGCCAGCAGCCAAGATCTCCGAGAAGCTTTCTTT.

Note on this clone: This same CDR3 is encoded by further DNA sequences in the sample. The rearrangement links TRBV18 to TRBJ2-5, with D possibly TRBD2 on 5 matching bases. This CDR3 contains 13 residues. The V gene lost 1 base and the J gene lost 4 bases, with 7 bases spanning the gap. CDR1 and CDR2 from the germline V gene are KGHSH and LQKENI. The CDR3 DNA is TGTGCCAGCTCACCACAAGGACTAGAGACCCAGTACTTC. Its translation: CASSPQGLETQYF.

The genes are TRBV13 and TRBJ2-1; D is possibly TRBD1 (6 bases). This CDR3 is 17 amino acids long. Deletions cut 5 bases from V and 0 bases from J, with 17 bases between. Germline V gene sequence: CDR1 PRHDT, CDR2 FYEKMQ (reference sequence). Written as DNA, the CDR3 is TGTGCCAGCAGCCCCCCGGACAGAATTGACTCCTACAATGAGCAGTTCTTC. Translation gives CASSPPDRIDSYNEQFF.

This sequence joins TRBV3-1 (or the pseudogene TRBV3-2) and TRBJ2-5; a possible D gene is TRBD1 (5 bases). Per germline, CDR1 LGHDT and CDR2 YNNKEL (reference sequence). The CDR3 is made up of 15 amino acids. With 2 bases removed from V and 2 bases from J, the gap between germline ends came to 12 bases. The CDR3 reads CASSQMKGQQETQYF. In nucleotides, the CDR3 is TGTGCCAGCAGCCAAATGAAAGGACAACAAGAGACCCAGTACTTC.

The gene calls are TRBV4-3 and TRBJ2-7; D is unclear. Per germline, CDR1 LGHNA and CDR2 YSLEER. The V end lost 4 bases, the J end lost 0 bases, and 10 bases lay between the germline ends. The CDR3 sequence is 14 residues long. Here the CDR3 DNA reads TGCGCCAGCAGCCGCGTAGCCCCCTCCTACGAGCAGTACTTC. Translated, it gives CASSRVAPSYEQYF.

CDR3 in DNA: TGCAGCGTTGAAAGGCTTACGAACAAGAATGAGCAGTTCTTC. Translation gives CSVERLTNKNEQFF. This chain connects TRBV29-1 to TRBJ2-1; unclear D gene. CDR3 length equals 14 residues. Germline V gene sequence: CDR1 SQVTM, CDR2 ANQGSEA. Trimming stripped 2 bases from V and 7 bases from J, with 15 bases between.

This clone appeared a few times. This rearrangement joins TRBV6-5 to TRBJ2-7, with 8 bases that match TRBD2. The CDR3 is 15 amino acids. V lost 2 bases and J lost 5; bases outside the gene matches: 8. Germline V CDR1 and CDR2: MNHEY, SVGAGI. DNA for the CDR3: TGTGCCAGCAGTTACAAGGCCGGGAGGGCAAACGAGCAGTACTTC. This encodes CASSYKAGRANEQYF.

The rearrangement uses TRBV10-3 and TRBJ1-1; 8 nucleotides line up with TRBD1. From germline, CDR1 is ENHRY and CDR2 SYGVKD. J lost 5 bases, V lost 6 bases, and 5 bases had no gene match. CDR3 size: 13 residues. The CDR3 loop is CAIRNRDRTEAFF. CDR3 nucleotides: TGTGCCATCAGGAACCGGGACAGGACTGAAGCTTTCTTT.

CDR3 DNA sequence: TGTGCCAGCAGGCCGGGACAGGGAGGCTATGGCTACACCTTC. Translating it yields CASRPGQGGYGYTF. This chain uses TRBV28 with TRBJ1-2; 9 bases agree with TRBD1. The CDR3 extends over 14 amino acids. Germline V CDR1 and CDR2: MDHEN, SYDVKM. The junction had 6 bases not matched to a gene; V was cut back by 6 bases and J by 4 bases.

J is TRBJ1-5 and V is TRBV2; tentatively, D is TRBD1 (5 bases). This CDR3 region has 15 residues. The V gene lost 3 bases and the J gene lost 5 bases, with 14 bases spanning the gap. Germline V gene lookup returns CDR1 SNHLY and CDR2 FYNNEI. CDR3 coding DNA: TGTGCCAGCAGTGATCTGGGGCGCGGCGATCAGCCCCAGCATTTT. Protein: CASSDLGRGDQPQHF.

This clone appeared a few times. The V gene is TRBV9, the J gene TRBJ2-1; D perhaps matches TRBD2 (6 bases). Germline values: CDR1 SGDLS, CDR2 YYNGEE. Trimming shortened V by 4 bases and J by 5 bases, and 16 bases separated the two germline ends. The CDR3 totals 15 residues. The CDR3 DNA follows: TGTGCCAGCAGCCCTGGGACTCTCGGGGACAATGAGCAGTTCTTC. Translated: CASSPGTLGDNEQFF.

The V call is TRBV10-1, the J call TRBJ1-5; D unclear. V lost 8 bases and J 4 bases, leaving 15 bases between the germline ends. Germline CDR1 and CDR2: WNHNN and SYGVQD (reference sequence). CDR3 length: 14 residues. CDR3 in DNA: TGCGCCAGCTTCCTGGATGGAGCGAATCAGCCCCAGCATTTT. It yields the protein CASFLDGANQPQHF.